Each of the 10 T cell receptor beta chains below was sequenced from the same sample in a study of blood T cell repertoires in COVID-19. Sequenced by immunoSEQ multiplex PCR; TCRdb stores in-frame clones only, minus some. The sample comprises some 200,000 clones, 70% to 90% of which are singletons, and 3.5% to 5% rests with the top ten. The sequenced material came from peripheral blood. These receptor sequences come from a man aged 50 or older with acute or convalescent COVID-19.

This rearrangement joins TRBV10-2 to TRBJ1-5; D is possibly TRBD1 (5 bases). The CDR3 has 15 amino acids. Looked up from germline, CDR1 is WSHSY and CDR2 is SAAADI. V lost 6 bases and J lost 2, with 14 bases in between. The CDR3 DNA is TGCGCCAGCAGAAGGGGTACGACGGGCAATCAGCCCCAGCATTTT. This translates into CASRRGTTGNQPQHF.

This chain uses TRBV29-1 with TRBJ2-1; no clear D gene. The CDR3 spans 11 residues. Looked up from germline, CDR1 is SQVTM and CDR2 is ANQGSEA. Deletions cut 2 bases from V and 6 bases from J, with 5 bases between. The CDR3 DNA follows: TGCAGCGTTGAACTAGTCAATGAGCAGTTCTTC. Translation gives CSVELVNEQFF.

This clone occurred once. V gene TRBV7-6 combines with J gene TRBJ2-6; the match to TRBD1 covers 8 bases. The J segment lost 3 bases and the V segment lost 1 base, leaving 5 bases of the junction unmatched. The length of the CDR3 is 17 residues. Germline V CDR1 and CDR2: SGHVS, FNYEAQ. In DNA, the CDR3 is TGTGCCAGCAGCTTAGGGGCAGGGGGCTTTGGGGCCAACGTCCTGACTTTC. Its protein product is CASSLGAGGFGANVLTF. Combining the CDR3 with reference TRBV7-6 and TRBJ2-6 gives the whole variable domain GAGVSQSPRYKVTKRGQDVALRCDPISGHVSLYWYRQALGQGPEFLTYFNYEAQQDKSGLPNDRFSAERPEGSISTLTIQRTEQRDSAMYRCASSLGAGGFGANVLTFGAGSRLTVL.

The chain joins TRBV18 to TRBJ1-1; D unresolved. The CDR3 length is 11 residues. V lost 3 bases and J lost 10, with 9 bases in between. Per germline, CDR1 KGHSH and CDR2 LQKENI. CDR3: CASSPEGPAFF. The CDR3 nucleotides are TGTGCCAGCTCACCCGAGGGCCCAGCTTTCTTT.

The V and J genes are TRBV11-2 and TRBJ2-7; 11 bases align to TRBD1. Trimming removed 5 bases from V and 3 bases from J; junction bases left unmatched: 6. CDR1 and CDR2 (germline): SGHAT, FQNNGV. The CDR3 contains 15 residues. CDR3 residues: CASSITGTGGYEQYF. CDR3 nucleotides: TGTGCCAGCAGCATTACCGGGACAGGGGGCTACGAGCAGTACTTC.

This sequence joins TRBV6-5 and TRBJ1-1, with unresolved D. The CDR3 has 15 residues. Between the trimmed V and J ends, which lost 1 base and 1 base, there was a span of 10 bases. Germline V CDR1 and CDR2: MNHEY, SVGAGI. The DNA for the CDR3 is TGTGCCAGCAGTTACTTAGGCGGAGCGAACACTGAAGCTTTCTTT. It yields the protein CASSYLGGANTEAFF.

CDR3 amino acids: CASSVRGRATQETQYF. CDR3 in DNA: TGTGCCAGCAGCGTAAGGGGCCGGGCCACCCAAGAGACCCAGTACTTC. The V call is TRBV9, the J call TRBJ2-5; D is possibly TRBD1 (5 bases). CDR1 and CDR2 from the germline V gene are SGDLS and YYNGEE. V was cut by 1 base and J by 1 base, with 14 bases left in between. The length of the CDR3 is 16 residues.

The chain has TRBV12-3 or TRBV12-4 and TRBJ1-5; no clear D gene. Between the trimmed V and J ends, which lost 2 bases and 6 bases, there was a span of 8 bases. The CDR3 spans 13 residues. CDR3 bases: TGTGCCAGCAGTTTAATCCGGGGTCAGCCCCAGCATTTT. Translation: CASSLIRGQPQHF.

The chain recombines TRBV27 with TRBJ1-2, with 7 bases aligning to TRBD1. The CDR3 contains 12 residues. Germline-derived CDR1 and CDR2 are MNHEY and SMNVEV (reference sequence). V lost 5 bases to trimming and J lost 8 bases; unmatched junction nucleotides: 5. In DNA form, the CDR3 reads TGTGCCAGCAGTCTACAGGGGAGCGGCTACACCTTC. Its protein is CASSLQGSGYTF.

This clone was detected a few times. This chain connects TRBV6-1 to TRBJ2-7; 13 bases fit TRBD2. Trimming took 3 bases from V and 6 from J; bases not matched to a gene: 11. Looked up from germline, CDR1 is MNHNS and CDR2 is SASEGT. The CDR3 totals 17 residues. CDR3 nucleotide sequence: TGTGCCAGCAGTGACCATCGGACTAGCGGGGGAGCATTCGAGCAGTACTTC. Protein sequence: CASSDHRTSGGAFEQYF.